This T cell receptor (beta chain) emerged from a study of T cell responses to AZD1222 COVID-19 vaccine. Findings of the study overall: Possibly, clonal diversity was underestimated; donors were largely white British and included more females.

Germline CDR1 is SGHAT and CDR2 is FQNNGV. With V trimmed by 3 bases and J by 10 bases, 12 bases remained unmatched. This CDR3 has 16 amino acids. Details on this clone: The antigen is not known.

TCRdb's table, derived via immunoSEQ multiplex PCR, lists solely in-frame clones and lacks some. The repertoire has 120,000 or so clones, roughly 84% of them found once; the top ten carry about 1.2%. The gene calls are TRBV11-2 and TRBJ2-1; TRBD2 aligns across 10 bases. Source: peripheral blood, taken on day 0 of AZD1222 vaccination. This TCR was sampled from an adult in good health. CDR3 nucleotides: TGTGCCAGCAGCTTTGGGTCCAGCGGGGGGGCCTGGGAGCAGTTCTTC. Protein sequence: CASSFGSSGGAWEQFF.